Presented here are 12 T cell receptor beta chains from one specimen sequenced in a study of cytomegalovirus exposure and HLA in healthy donors. 13 Jbeta primers and 60 Vbeta primers were used for the PCR. Assay used: immunoSEQ multiplex PCR; TCRdb lists only in-frame clones, some missing. In the table there are about 120,000 clones, 50% to 80% of which are singletons. Sequencing was done on a sample of PBMCs. These TCRs come from a middle-aged woman in good health and CMV-seropositive.

The chain employs TRBV5-4 and TRBJ2-7, with 8 bases identical to TRBD2. J lost 0 bases, V lost 0 bases, and 2 bases had no gene match. The germline CDR1 and CDR2 sequences are SGHNT and YYREEE (reference sequence). This CDR3 region has 15 residues. The CDR3, as DNA: TGTGCCAGCAGCTTGGGCGGGAGGACCTCCTACGAGCAGTACTTC. Translated: CASSLGGRTSYEQYF.

The V and J genes are TRBV6-5 and TRBJ1-1, with a possible D match to TRBD1 (6 bases). Trimming took 5 bases from V and 4 from J, leaving 11 bases between them. The CDR3 is made up of 13 amino acids. Germline V lookup: CDR1 MNHEY, CDR2 SVGAGI. The CDR3 DNA follows: TGTGCCAGCAGTGCCAACAGGGTCACTGAAGCTTTCTTT. As protein: CASSANRVTEAFF.

This chain uses TRBV7-2 with TRBJ2-7, with 11 nucleotides matching TRBD2. V lost 1 base, J lost 2 bases, and 7 bases stayed unmatched. The CDR3 covers 17 residues. In germline, CDR1 is SGHTA, CDR2 FQGNSA. CDR3 loop: CASSLGGLAGFAYEQYF. The DNA for the CDR3 is TGTGCCAGCAGCTTAGGCGGACTAGCGGGTTTTGCCTACGAGCAGTACTTC.

The chain has TRBV28 and TRBJ2-7; 10 bases map to TRBD2. With V trimmed by 6 bases and J by 2 bases, 4 bases remained unmatched. The CDR3 loop spans 14 amino acids. CDR1 and CDR2 (germline): MDHEN, SYDVKM. CDR3 sequence (DNA): TGTGCCAGCAGAAGTAGCGGGGGGACCTACGAGCAGTACTTC. Translation gives CASRSSGGTYEQYF.

This rearrangement joins TRBV9 to TRBJ2-1; 14 bases are a match to TRBD2. The CDR3 is 15 amino acids. V was pared by 2 bases and J by 5 bases, with 0 bases of the junction left unmatched. Germline lookup yields CDR1 SGDLS and CDR2 YYNGEE. CDR3 nucleotides: TGTGCCAGCAGCGTGACTAGCGGGGGGGACAATGAGCAGTTCTTC. It yields the protein CASSVTSGGDNEQFF.

The chain joins TRBV7-2 to TRBJ2-1; 9 bases fit TRBD2. Germline V CDR1 and CDR2: SGHTA, FQGNSA. V dropped 5 bases and J dropped 2; count of bases not matched to a gene: 10. The CDR3 runs 17 residues. The CDR3 DNA sequence: TGTGCCAGCAGCCCGTGGGTAGCGGGAGTTGCCTACAATGAGCAGTTCTTC. Translation gives CASSPWVAGVAYNEQFF.

The chain links TRBV5-5 to TRBJ2-7; the D gene is possibly TRBD1 (6 bases). The germline gives CDR1 SGHKS, CDR2 YYEKEE (reference sequence). V lost 1 base to trimming and J lost 2 bases, with 10 bases between them. The CDR3 runs 14 residues. Written as DNA, the CDR3 is TGTGCCAGCAGCTTGAAACGGGACACCTACGAGCAGTACTTC. Its translation is CASSLKRDTYEQYF. Variable domain in full (rest from reference TRBV5-5 and TRBJ2-7): DAGVTQSPTHLIKTRGQQVTLRCSPISGHKSVSWYQQVLGQGPQFIFQYYEKEERGRGNFPDRFSARQFPNYSSELNVNALLLGDSALYLCASSLKRDTYEQYFGPGTRLTVT.

The chain employs TRBV6-6 and TRBJ2-3; TRBD2 aligns across 7 bases. Germline CDR1 is MNHNY and CDR2 is SVGAGI (reference sequence). This CDR3 is built from 16 residues. V lost 0 bases to trimming and J lost 6 bases; unmatched junction nucleotides: 9. This CDR3 reads CASSYSGGKPSDTQYF. DNA of the CDR3: TGTGCCAGCAGTTACTCGGGGGGGAAGCCTTCGGATACGCAGTATTTT.

This chain uses TRBV13 with TRBJ2-1; 11 bases align to TRBD2. With V trimmed by 4 bases and J by 11 bases, 16 bases remained unmatched. The CDR3 covers 17 residues. Germline lookup yields CDR1 PRHDT and CDR2 FYEKMQ (reference sequence). CDR3 nucleotide sequence: TGTGCCAGCAGCTGGGAGAGCGGGACTAGCGGTTTAGTGCAGCAGTTCTTC. This sequence encodes CASSWESGTSGLVQQFF.

DNA of the CDR3: TGCAGCGTTGGGGACCTGGGGAGGCCAGCTAACTATGGCTACACCTTC. Its protein product is CSVGDLGRPANYGYTF. This sequence joins TRBV29-1 and TRBJ1-2, with a possible D match to TRBD1 (5 bases). The V end lost 4 bases, the J end lost 0 bases, and 18 bases lay between the germline ends. CDR3 length equals 16 residues. Germline V gene lookup returns CDR1 SQVTM and CDR2 ANQGSEA.

This clone has only a few counts. The chain couples TRBV2 to TRBJ1-2; TRBD1 matches at 9 bases. Per germline, CDR1 SNHLY and CDR2 FYNNEI. The V segment lost 6 bases and the J segment 8 bases; nucleotides outside the gene matches: 10. The CDR3 is 14 amino acids. The CDR3 DNA is TGTGCCAGCAGAGGCGGGACAGGGACTGGGGGCTACACCTTC. Protein sequence: CASRGGTGTGGYTF.

The chain uses TRBV2 and TRBJ2-7; D gene ambiguous. CDR1 is SNHLY, CDR2 FYNNEI, per germline. This CDR3 is built from 14 residues. Trimming shortened V by 2 bases and J by 4 bases, and 12 bases separated the two germline ends. CDR3 sequence: CASSERRLPYEQYF. CDR3 nucleotide sequence: TGTGCCAGCAGTGAAAGGAGATTGCCTTACGAGCAGTACTTC.